The rows below give T cell receptor beta chains drawn from one sample of a study of early T cells in non-severe SARS-CoV-2 infection. A single record per CDR3 protein comes from TCRdb applying MiXCR to the 5' RACE reads. The sample contains over 85,000 distinct CDR3 sequences, roughly 12% of which appear only once. Sample: whole blood, taken at baseline. These receptors originate from an adult who was a healthcare worker with PCR-confirmed SARS-CoV-2 infection or an uninfected control (not recorded which). The CDR3 runs from the conserved cysteine through the conserved F or W. The D gene is left open where the match is weak. The size entry is marked missing in some rows and otherwise reads once, few, many or a size class.

TRBJ2-2 . TRBV20-1 TRBD1 CSARAGGWGTGELFF TGCAGTGCTAGAGCAGGGGGCTGGGGCACCGGGGAGCTGTTTTTT
TRBJ2-7 few TRBV28 . CASIRRGSEQYF TGTGCCAGCATCCGTCGTGGTTCCGAGCAGTACTTC
TRBJ2-5 few TRBV29-1 TRBD2 CSVFAGGETQYF TGCAGCGTTTTTGCGGGAGGAGAGACCCAGTACTTC
TRBJ2-1 . TRBV20-1 TRBD2 CSARVLRGLAGGPYNEQFF TGCAGTGCTAGAGTGCTCCGGGGACTAGCGGGAGGGCCCTACAATGAGCAGTTCTTC
TRBJ2-1 . TRBV15 . CATTSDGWNEQFF TGTGCCACCACCTCGGACGGTTGGAATGAGCAGTTCTTC
TRBJ1-4 few TRBV27 . CASSSAQENEKLFF TGTGCCAGCAGTTCGGCACAGGAAAATGAAAAACTGTTTTTT
TRBJ2-7 . TRBV9 . CASSRQVGGGEQYF TGTGCCAGCAGCCGACAAGTTGGGGGTGGAGAGCAGTACTTC
TRBJ1-4 few TRBV4-1 . CASSQRRGEKLFF TGCGCCAGCAGCCAGCGACGGGGGGAAAAACTGTTTTTT
TRBJ2-5 many TRBV19 . CASSTLGRRETQYF TGTGCCAGTAGTACCTTGGGACGGAGAGAGACCCAGTACTTC
TRBJ1-2 many TRBV29-1 . CSVEQRGLLGYTF TGCAGCGTTGAACAGAGGGGGTTGCTTGGCTACACCTTC
TRBJ2-3 few TRBV11-1 . CASSLVDWADTQYF TGTGCCAGCAGCTTAGTAGATTGGGCAGATACGCAGTATTTT
TRBJ2-7 . TRBV18 TRBD1 CASSPRTGSSYEQYF TGTGCCAGCTCACCCAGGACAGGTTCTTCCTACGAGCAGTACTTC
TRBJ2-5 many TRBV6-5 . CASSLGLQETQYF TGTGCCAGCAGCCTCGGACTGCAAGAGACCCAGTACTTC
TRBJ2-2 . TRBV4-1 TRBD1 CASSQDPGGRTGELFF TGCGCCAGCAGCCAAGACCCAGGGGGTCGAACCGGGGAGCTGTTTTTT
TRBJ2-3 many TRBV5-1 . CASSLAGRDSDTQYF TGCGCCAGCAGCTTGGCTGGACGGGATTCGGATACGCAGTATTTT
TRBJ2-7 . TRBV5-1 . CASSLTLAYEQYF TGCGCCAGCAGCTTGACCCTGGCGTACGAGCAGTACTTC
TRBJ2-7 . TRBV3-1 . CASSLADYEQYF TGTGCCAGCAGCCTAGCGGACTACGAGCAGTACTTC
TRBJ1-1 few TRBV7-9 . CASSLNRAGRTEAFF TGTGCCAGCAGCTTAAATCGGGCAGGGAGGACTGAAGCTTTCTTT
TRBJ2-5 few TRBV7-2 TRBD2 CASLRRLAGSPSPETQYF TGTGCCAGCCTTAGAAGGCTAGCGGGGAGCCCCAGCCCGGAGACCCAGTACTTC
TRBJ2-1 few TRBV7-6 . CASSRGPGGEQFF TGTGCCAGCAGCCGTGGGCCCGGCGGAGAGCAGTTCTTC
TRBJ2-6 many TRBV9 . CASSLDRFSGANVLTF TGTGCCAGCAGCCTGGACCGATTCTCTGGGGCCAACGTCCTGACTTTC
TRBJ1-2 few TRBV27 . CASSLWAAGPVGNYGYTF TGTGCCAGCAGTTTATGGGCGGCAGGGCCCGTGGGTAACTATGGCTACACCTTC
TRBJ2-1 few TRBV6-1 TRBD2 CASSEEAQLAAPKYNEQFF TGTGCCAGCAGTGAAGAGGCCCAACTAGCGGCCCCGAAATACAATGAGCAGTTCTTC
TRBJ1-2 . TRBV7-8 . CASSLREEPNYGYTF TGTGCCAGCAGCTTAAGGGAGGAACCTAACTATGGCTACACCTTC
TRBJ1-2 few TRBV30 . CAWSVGLPNGYTF TGTGCCTGGAGTGTTGGTCTGCCAAATGGCTACACCTTC
TRBJ1-2 many TRBV29-1 . CSVQDNYGYTF TGCAGCGTTCAGGATAACTATGGCTACACCTTC
TRBJ2-3 . TRBV20-1 TRBD2 CSAPNPRGGGPSTDTQYF TGCAGTGCGCCTAACCCCCGGGGGGGCGGACCCAGCACAGATACGCAGTATTTT
TRBJ2-7 few TRBV6-2/TRBV6-3 TRBD2 CASSRGGSGRKEQYF TGTGCCAGCAGCCGGGGTGGTAGCGGGAGGAAGGAGCAGTACTTC
TRBJ2-1 many TRBV7-2 . CASSPKGGSSSYNEQFF TGTGCCAGCAGCCCAAAGGGGGGTTCAAGCTCCTACAATGAGCAGTTCTTC
TRBJ1-2 few TRBV6-6 . CASGSNYGYTF TGTGCCAGCGGGTCTAACTATGGCTACACCTTC
TRBJ2-1 many TRBV7-6 TRBD2 CASSLARTSGGAYNEQFF TGTGCCAGCAGCTTAGCCCGGACTAGCGGGGGGGCCTACAATGAGCAGTTCTTC
TRBJ1-5 few TRBV5-1 . CASSEGFGNQPQHF TGCGCCAGCAGTGAGGGCTTTGGCAATCAGCCCCAGCATTTT
TRBJ2-3 . TRBV10-3 . CAINSRDRTDTQYF TGTGCCATCAATAGCCGGGACCGCACAGATACGCAGTATTTT
TRBJ2-3 few TRBV2 TRBD2 CASSSVAGADTQYF TGTGCCAGCAGTTCGGTAGCGGGAGCAGATACGCAGTATTTT
TRBJ2-1 many TRBV2 . CASRPTQPGHEQFF TGTGCCAGCAGGCCGACACAACCTGGGCATGAGCAGTTCTTC
TRBJ1-1 few TRBV7-6 . CASSLEDSQVNTEAFF TGTGCCAGCAGCTTAGAGGACAGCCAGGTGAACACTGAAGCTTTCTTT
TRBJ2-1 many TRBV7-6 . CASSLGRQPYNEQFF TGTGCCAGCAGCTTAGGGCGACAACCTTACAATGAGCAGTTCTTC
TRBJ2-2 few TRBV30 . CAWSFGGLNTGELFF TGTGCCTGGAGTTTTGGCGGCCTTAACACCGGGGAGCTGTTTTTT
TRBJ2-2 . TRBV4-1 . CASSHVTGGPNSRPNTGELFF TGCGCCAGCAGCCATGTGACTGGAGGGCCGAACAGTAGGCCGAACACCGGGGAGCTGTTTTTT
TRBJ1-2 . TRBV20-1 . CSAPLNSWDGYTF TGCAGTGCTCCTCTCAATTCGTGGGATGGCTACACCTTC
TRBJ2-1 few TRBV29-1 TRBD2 CSVPLAAGNEQFF TGCAGCGTTCCACTAGCGGCTGGCAATGAGCAGTTCTTC
TRBJ2-1 . TRBV4-1 . CASSQVVSGSGHNEQFF TGCGCCAGCAGCCAAGTCGTGTCGGGCAGCGGACACAATGAGCAGTTCTTC